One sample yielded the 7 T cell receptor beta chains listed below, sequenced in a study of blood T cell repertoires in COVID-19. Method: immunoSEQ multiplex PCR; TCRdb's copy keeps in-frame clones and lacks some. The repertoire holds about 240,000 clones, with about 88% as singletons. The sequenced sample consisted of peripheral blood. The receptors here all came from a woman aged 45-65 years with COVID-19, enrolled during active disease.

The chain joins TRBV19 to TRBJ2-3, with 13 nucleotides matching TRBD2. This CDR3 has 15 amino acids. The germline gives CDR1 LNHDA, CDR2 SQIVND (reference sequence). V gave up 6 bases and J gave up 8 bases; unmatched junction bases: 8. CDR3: CASRVTSGGAVTQYF. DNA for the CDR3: TGTGCCAGTAGGGTTACTAGCGGGGGGGCCGTTACGCAGTATTTT.

CDR3 in amino acids: CATKWGEGTGNTIYF. The CDR3 nucleotides read TGTGCCACCAAGTGGGGGGAGGGGACTGGAAACACCATATATTTT. The chain employs TRBV2 and TRBJ1-3; possibly TRBD1 for D (5 bases). The germline CDR1 and CDR2 sequences are SNHLY and FYNNEI. V was pared by 10 bases and J by 2 bases, with 18 bases between. CDR3 size: 15 residues.

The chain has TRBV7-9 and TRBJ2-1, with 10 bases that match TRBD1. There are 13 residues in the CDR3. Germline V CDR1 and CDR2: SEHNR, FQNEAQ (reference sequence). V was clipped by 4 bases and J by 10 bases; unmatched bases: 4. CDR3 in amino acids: CASSSPGQGEQFF. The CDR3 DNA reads TGTGCCAGCAGCTCGCCGGGACAGGGGGAGCAGTTCTTC.

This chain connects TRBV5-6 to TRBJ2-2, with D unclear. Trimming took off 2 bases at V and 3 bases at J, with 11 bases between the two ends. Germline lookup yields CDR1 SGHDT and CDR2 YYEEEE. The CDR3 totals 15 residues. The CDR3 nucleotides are TGTGCCAGCAGCTTTGATAATCGGTACACCGGGGAGCTGTTTTTT. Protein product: CASSFDNRYTGELFF.

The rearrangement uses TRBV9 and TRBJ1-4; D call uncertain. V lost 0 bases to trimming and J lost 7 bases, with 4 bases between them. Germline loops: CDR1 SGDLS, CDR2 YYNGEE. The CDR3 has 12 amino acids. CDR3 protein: CASSVDGEKLFF. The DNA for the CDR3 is TGTGCCAGCAGCGTAGACGGTGAAAAACTGTTTTTT.

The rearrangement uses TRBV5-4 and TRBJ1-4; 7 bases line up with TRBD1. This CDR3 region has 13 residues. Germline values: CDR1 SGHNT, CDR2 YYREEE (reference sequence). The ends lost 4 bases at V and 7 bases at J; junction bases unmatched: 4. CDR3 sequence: CASSGRDSEKLFF. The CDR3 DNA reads TGTGCCAGCAGCGGTCGGGACAGTGAAAAACTGTTTTTT.

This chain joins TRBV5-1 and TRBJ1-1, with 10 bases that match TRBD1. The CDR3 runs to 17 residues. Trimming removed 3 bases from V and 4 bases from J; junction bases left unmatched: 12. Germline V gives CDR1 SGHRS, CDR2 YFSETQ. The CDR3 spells CASSSNSPRDRGTEAFF. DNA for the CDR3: TGCGCCAGCAGCTCCAATAGCCCCCGGGACAGGGGCACTGAAGCTTTCTTT.